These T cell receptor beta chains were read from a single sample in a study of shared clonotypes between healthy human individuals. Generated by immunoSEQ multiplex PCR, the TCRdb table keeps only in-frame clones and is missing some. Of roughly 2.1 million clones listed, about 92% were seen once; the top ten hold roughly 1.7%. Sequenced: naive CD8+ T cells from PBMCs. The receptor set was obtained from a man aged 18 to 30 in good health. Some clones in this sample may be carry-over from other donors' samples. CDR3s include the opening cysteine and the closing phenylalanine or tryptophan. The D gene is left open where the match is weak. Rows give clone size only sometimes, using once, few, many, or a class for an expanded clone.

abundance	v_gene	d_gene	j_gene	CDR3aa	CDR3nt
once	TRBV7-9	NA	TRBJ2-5	CASSWGLTLGETQYF	TGTGCCAGCAGCTGGGGCCTTACTCTTGGGGAGACCCAGTACTTC
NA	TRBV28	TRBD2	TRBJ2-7	CASSFGLAGGVDEQYF	TGTGCCAGCAGTTTCGGACTAGCGGGAGGGGTAGACGAGCAGTACTTC
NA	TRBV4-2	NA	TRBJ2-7	CASSQDSSGLADFLRVQYF	TGTGCCAGCAGCCAAGACTCGTCGGGTCTAGCAGATTTTCTACGAGTGCAGTACTTC
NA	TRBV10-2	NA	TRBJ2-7	CASSLNPYEQYF	TGCGCCAGCAGCCTGAACCCTTACGAGCAGTACTTC
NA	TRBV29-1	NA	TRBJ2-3	CSVGGAPTGTAFFTDTQYF	TGCAGCGTTGGGGGGGCCCCGACAGGGACGGCGTTCTTCACAGATACGCAGTATTTT
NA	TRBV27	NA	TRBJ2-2	CASSFAWGELTGELFF	TGTGCCAGCAGTTTCGCATGGGGGGAGTTGACCGGGGAGCTGTTTTTT
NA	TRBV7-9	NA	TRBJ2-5	CASSNIQETQYF	TGTGCCAGCAGCAACATCCAAGAGACCCAGTACTTC
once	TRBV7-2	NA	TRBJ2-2	CASSPDSNTGELFF	TGTGCCAGCAGCCCAGACAGCAACACCGGGGAGCTGTTTTTT
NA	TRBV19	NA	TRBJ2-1	CASTDGPVSEQFF	TGTGCCAGTACTGACGGACCCGTAAGTGAGCAGTTCTTC
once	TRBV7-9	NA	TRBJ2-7	CASSSSSSAYEQYF	TGTGCCAGCAGCTCCAGTTCCAGCGCTTACGAGCAGTACTTC
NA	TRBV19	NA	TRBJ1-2	CASSMGGPYGYTF	TGTGCCAGTAGTATGGGAGGGCCCTATGGCTACACCTTC
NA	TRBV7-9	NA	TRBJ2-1	CASSSRGYEQFF	TGTGCCAGCAGCAGCAGGGGTTATGAGCAGTTCTTC
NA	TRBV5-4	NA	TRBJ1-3	CASSLDGGQRGNTIYF	TGTGCCAGCAGCTTGGATGGGGGTCAGCGAGGAAACACCATATATTTT
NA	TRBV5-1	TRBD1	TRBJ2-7	CASRSGQGINEQYF	TGCGCCAGCCGCTCCGGACAGGGGATCAACGAGCAGTACTTC
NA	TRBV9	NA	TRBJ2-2	CASSVPGELFF	TGTGCCAGCAGCGTACCCGGGGAGCTGTTTTTT
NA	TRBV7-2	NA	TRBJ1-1	CASSFAVSEAFF	TGTGCCAGCAGCTTCGCCGTTTCTGAAGCTTTCTTT
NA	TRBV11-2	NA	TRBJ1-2	CASSLEGDYGYTF	TGTGCCAGCAGCTTAGAGGGAGACTATGGCTACACCTTC
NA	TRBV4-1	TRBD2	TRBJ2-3	CASSQGYSSGSTDTQYF	TGCGCCAGCAGCCAAGGTTATTCTAGCGGTAGCACAGATACGCAGTATTTT
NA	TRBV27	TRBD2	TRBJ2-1	CASEGLAGDHEQFF	TGTGCCAGCGAGGGACTAGCGGGAGACCATGAGCAGTTCTTC
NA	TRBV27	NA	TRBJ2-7	CASSSRYRGGNEQYF	TGTGCCAGCAGTTCGCGTTACAGGGGCGGGAACGAGCAGTACTTC
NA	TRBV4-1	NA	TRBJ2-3	CATAEGSFTDTQYF	TGCGCCACGGCAGAGGGCTCTTTCACAGATACGCAGTATTTT
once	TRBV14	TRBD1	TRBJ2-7	CASRREGTGEREQYF	TGTGCCAGCAGAAGAGAAGGGACAGGGGAACGCGAGCAGTACTTC
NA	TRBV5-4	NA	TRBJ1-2	CASSPGVSGGYTF	TGTGCCAGCAGCCCCGGAGTATCGGGTGGCTACACCTTC
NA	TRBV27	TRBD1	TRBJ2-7	CASSTTGTGLYEQYF	TGTGCCAGCAGTACCACCGGGACAGGGTTATACGAGCAGTACTTC
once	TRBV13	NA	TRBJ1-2	CASSSGSNYGYTF	TGTGCCAGCAGCTCGGGGAGTAACTATGGCTACACCTTC
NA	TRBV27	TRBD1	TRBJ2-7	CASSLLTGTGAYEQYF	TGTGCCAGCAGTTTATTAACGGGGACAGGGGCCTACGAGCAGTACTTC
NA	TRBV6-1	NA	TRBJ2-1	CASSERWGSDNEQFF	TGTGCCAGCAGTGAGAGATGGGGCAGTGACAATGAGCAGTTCTTC
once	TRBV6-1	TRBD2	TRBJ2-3	CASRQAGDQYF	TGTGCCAGCAGACAAGCGGGAGACCAGTATTTT
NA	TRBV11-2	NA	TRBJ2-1	CASSLGLGSGQFF	TGTGCCAGCAGCTTAGGTCTCGGGTCAGGGCAGTTCTTC
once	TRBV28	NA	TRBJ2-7	CASSTGFPAGLSKRQYF	TGTGCCAGCAGTACCGGCTTTCCCGCGGGCCTATCTAAGCGGCAGTACTTC
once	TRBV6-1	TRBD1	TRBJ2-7	CASSESFRDRGPYEQYF	TGTGCCAGCAGTGAATCATTCCGGGACAGGGGGCCCTACGAGCAGTACTTC
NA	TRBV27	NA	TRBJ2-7	CASSPRVSYEQYF	TGTGCCAGCAGTCCCCGGGTTTCCTACGAGCAGTACTTC
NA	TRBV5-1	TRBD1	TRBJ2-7	CASSLDGQGFDEQYF	TGCGCCAGCAGCTTGGATGGACAGGGTTTCGACGAGCAGTACTTC
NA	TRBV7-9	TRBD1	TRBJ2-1	CASSFAGGTYNEQFF	TGTGCCAGCAGCTTTGCAGGGGGCACCTACAATGAGCAGTTCTTC
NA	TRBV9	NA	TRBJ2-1	CASSGREMGNEQFF	TGTGCCAGCAGCGGGCGGGAAATGGGCAATGAGCAGTTCTTC
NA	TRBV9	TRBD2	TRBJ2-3	CASSVSGERKDTQYF	TGTGCCAGCAGCGTTAGCGGGGAGAGGAAAGATACGCAGTATTTT
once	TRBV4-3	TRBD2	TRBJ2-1	CASSLGVAGTHNEQFF	TGCGCCAGCAGCCTGGGGGTAGCGGGAACCCACAATGAGCAGTTCTTC
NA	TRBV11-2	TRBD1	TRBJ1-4	CASSLDRGRNEKLFF	TGTGCCAGCAGCTTAGACAGGGGGCGAAATGAAAAACTGTTTTTT
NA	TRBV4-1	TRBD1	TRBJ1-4	CASSQDPGGSSSEKLFF	TGCGCCAGCAGCCAAGACCCAGGGGGCTCTTCAAGTGAAAAACTGTTTTTT
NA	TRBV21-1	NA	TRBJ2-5	CASSMGAVVQETQYF	TGTGCCAGCAGCATGGGGGCCGTGGTACAAGAGACCCAGTACTTC
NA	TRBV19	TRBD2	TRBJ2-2	CASSIVSGRPNTGELFF	TGTGCCAGTAGTATAGTTAGCGGGAGGCCGAACACCGGGGAGCTGTTTTTT